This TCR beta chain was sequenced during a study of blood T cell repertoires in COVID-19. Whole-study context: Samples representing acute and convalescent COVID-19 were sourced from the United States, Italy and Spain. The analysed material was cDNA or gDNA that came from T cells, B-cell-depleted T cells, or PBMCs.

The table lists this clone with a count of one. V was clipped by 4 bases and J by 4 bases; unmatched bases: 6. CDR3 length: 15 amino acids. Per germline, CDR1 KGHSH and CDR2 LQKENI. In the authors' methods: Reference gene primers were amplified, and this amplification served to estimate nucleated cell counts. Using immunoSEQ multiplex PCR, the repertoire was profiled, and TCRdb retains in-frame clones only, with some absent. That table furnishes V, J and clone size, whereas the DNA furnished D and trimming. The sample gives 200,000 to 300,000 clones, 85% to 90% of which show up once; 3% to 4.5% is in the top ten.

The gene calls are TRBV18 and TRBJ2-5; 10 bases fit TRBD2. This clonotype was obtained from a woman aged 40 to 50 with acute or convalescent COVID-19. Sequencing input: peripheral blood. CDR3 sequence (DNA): TGTGCCAGCTCACAACTAGCGGGGATAGGAGAGACCCAGTACTTC. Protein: CASSQLAGIGETQYF.